A single sample gave rise to the 26 T cell receptor beta chains below, sequenced in a study of shared clonotypes between healthy human individuals. Sequencing was performed with immunoSEQ multiplex PCR; in TCRdb, only in-frame clones are kept and a portion is missing. The sample has 950,000 to 1,300,000 clones, roughly 70% seen once. The specimen was memory CD4+ T cells sorted from blood. Subset given: CD45RA-negative fraction. Source of these receptors: a man younger than 35 in good health.

The rearrangement joins TRBV4-2 to TRBJ2-3, with TRBD2 as a possible D gene (6 bases). V shed 0 bases and J shed 9 bases, with 10 bases lying between them. CDR3 length equals 13 residues. Germline V gene data show CDR1 as LGHNA and CDR2 as YNFKEQ. CDR3 nucleotides: TGTGCCAGCAGCCAAGATCGGGCGGGGACGCAGTATTTT. This encodes CASSQDRAGTQYF.

The chain combines TRBV15 with TRBJ2-3; D unresolved. This CDR3 contains 14 residues. Germline CDR1 is LNHNV and CDR2 is YYDKDF (reference sequence). Between the trimmed V and J ends, which lost 0 bases and 2 bases, there was a span of 6 bases. The CDR3 DNA sequence: TGTGCCACCAGCAGAGATCGCGCCACAGATACGCAGTATTTT. Protein product: CATSRDRATDTQYF.

This chain uses TRBV6-6 with TRBJ1-1, with 9 bases fitting TRBD1. The CDR3 contains 15 residues. Germline V lookup: CDR1 MNHNY, CDR2 SVGAGI (reference sequence). The junction had 8 bases not matched to a gene; V was cut back by 4 bases and J by 5 bases. The CDR3 spells CASSSSYRGLTEAFF. CDR3 in DNA: TGTGCCAGCAGTTCTTCTTACAGGGGGCTGACTGAAGCTTTCTTT.

The rearrangement uses TRBV6-1 and TRBJ2-7; D is ambiguous. V lost 6 bases and J lost 3, with 9 bases in between. The CDR3 runs 12 residues. From germline, CDR1 is MNHNS and CDR2 SASEGT. The CDR3 region has the DNA TGTGCCAGCAGCGCCGCCATCTACGAGCAGTACTTC. Protein sequence: CASSAAIYEQYF.

V gene TRBV6-1 combines with J gene TRBJ2-7, with 7 bases lining up with TRBD1. This CDR3 contains 14 residues. V was clipped by 8 bases and J by 3 bases; unmatched bases: 10. Germline assignment: CDR1 MNHNS and CDR2 SASEGT. CDR3 amino acids: CASLLTGQNYEQYF. The CDR3 nucleotides are TGTGCCAGCCTGCTCACGGGACAGAACTACGAGCAGTACTTC.

This chain joins TRBV11-1 and TRBJ1-2, with D possibly being TRBD1 (5 bases). The CDR3 spans 14 residues. V lost 0 bases and J lost 8, with 13 bases in between. CDR1 and CDR2 (germline): SGHAT, FQDESV (reference sequence). The CDR3 coding sequence is TGTGCCAGCAGCTTAGCGAGAGGGGATGGCGGCTACACCTTC. This gives the protein CASSLARGDGGYTF.

This clone appeared a few times. The rearrangement uses TRBV7-9 and TRBJ1-5; TRBD1 aligns across 10 bases. Germline V gives CDR1 SEHNR, CDR2 FQNEAQ (reference sequence). The length of the CDR3 is 14 residues. J gave up 7 bases and V 4 bases, and 4 bases lay outside the gene matches. The CDR3 nucleotides are TGTGCCAGCAGCTCAGGGACAGGGGTCCAGCCCCAGCATTTT. Translated, it gives CASSSGTGVQPQHF.

The chain is built from TRBV19 and TRBJ2-5, with D possibly TRBD1 on 6 matching bases. This CDR3 has 14 residues. V lost 7 bases and J lost 5, with 17 bases in between. Germline V gives CDR1 LNHDA, CDR2 SQIVND (reference sequence). The CDR3 DNA reads as TGTGCCAGTAAGGACAGTCCATCGGGGGAGACCCAGTACTTC. This translates into CASKDSPSGETQYF.

J is TRBJ2-1 and V is TRBV5-4, with 14 bases aligning to TRBD2. Per germline, CDR1 SGHNT and CDR2 YYREEE (reference sequence). The CDR3 runs to 16 residues. V shed 4 bases and J 9 bases; nucleotides not matched to a gene: 9. The DNA of the CDR3 is TGTGCCAGCAGCCCCGGGACTAGCGGGAGTCGGGGTGAGCAGTTCTTC. This gives the protein CASSPGTSGSRGEQFF.

The chain combines TRBV4-3 with TRBJ1-4; D unclear. Germline CDR1 LGHNA, CDR2 YSLEER. The CDR3 covers 16 residues. V shed 0 bases and J shed 7 bases, with 15 bases lying between them. The CDR3, as DNA: TGCGCCAGCAGCCAAGATTCCGTAGCTAAGGGTGAAAAACTGTTTTTT. It encodes CASSQDSVAKGEKLFF.

There are a few counts of this clone. The gene calls are TRBV7-8 and TRBJ2-1, with a possible D match to TRBD1 (6 bases). This CDR3 is 14 amino acids long. The germline V gene has CDR1 SGHVS and CDR2 FQNEAQ. The V and J ends lost 0 bases and 3 bases respectively, with 6 bases between them. The CDR3 loop reads CASSLAGGYNEQFF. CDR3 in DNA: TGTGCCAGCAGCTTAGCAGGGGGCTACAATGAGCAGTTCTTC. The whole variable domain, filled in from reference TRBV7-8 and TRBJ2-1, reads GAGVSQSPRYKVAKRGQDVALRCDPISGHVSLFWYQQALGQGPEFLTYFQNEAQLDKSGLPSDRFFAERPEGSVSTLKIQRTQQEDSAVYLCASSLAGGYNEQFFGPGTRLTVL.

This clone is a singleton in its sample. This sequence joins TRBV5-1 and TRBJ2-1; 11 bases agree with TRBD2. This CDR3 spans 16 amino acids. Germline assignment: CDR1 SGHRS and CDR2 YFSETQ. V lost 1 base, J lost 6 bases, and 6 bases stayed unmatched. As DNA, the CDR3 is TGCGCCAGCAGCTTGCCCACTAGCGGGAGTGGCAATGAGCAGTTCTTC. It encodes CASSLPTSGSGNEQFF.

This clone was counted a few times. The chain uses TRBV6-5 and TRBJ1-5; 7 bases are shared with TRBD1. Germline V gives CDR1 MNHEY, CDR2 SVGAGI. The CDR3 covers 12 residues. V trimming: 6 bases; J trimming: 9 bases; junction bases outside the gene matches: 5. CDR3 DNA sequence: TGTGCCAGCAGGGGGACAGCGGGGCCCCAGCATTTT. Its protein product is CASRGTAGPQHF.

The V call is TRBV14, the J call TRBJ2-1; D is uncertain. CDR3 size: 16 residues. The germline V and J ends were trimmed by 0 bases and 0 bases, with 9 bases remaining between them. Germline CDR1 SGHDN, CDR2 FVKESK. The CDR3 protein is CASSQEWGSSYNEQFF. CDR3 DNA: TGTGCCAGCAGCCAAGAGTGGGGTAGCTCCTACAATGAGCAGTTCTTC.

V and J are TRBV5-1 and TRBJ2-3, with D possibly being TRBD1 or TRBD2 (5 bases each). The germline V gene has CDR1 SGHRS and CDR2 YFSETQ. The CDR3 has 15 amino acids. The V end was cut by 4 bases, the J end by 2 bases, with 14 bases between. CDR3 sequence reads: CASSDRDGATDTQYF. In nucleotides, the CDR3 is TGCGCCAGCAGCGACCGGGACGGAGCCACAGATACGCAGTATTTT.

The rearrangement uses TRBV4-1 and TRBJ2-7; D gene uncertain. This CDR3 is 12 amino acids long. Germline loops: CDR1 MGHRA, CDR2 YSYEKL. V dropped 6 bases and J dropped 3 bases, with 9 bases sitting between them. As DNA, the CDR3 is TGCGCCAGCAGGGATAGGGTCTACGAGCAGTACTTC. Translated, it gives CASRDRVYEQYF.

The chain has TRBV7-8 and TRBJ1-6; D remains ambiguous. V lost 1 base to trimming and J lost 6 bases, with 7 bases between them. From germline, CDR1 is SGHVS and CDR2 FQNEAQ. This CDR3 spans 14 amino acids. The chain's CDR3 is CASSLEGVNSPLHF. DNA of the CDR3: TGTGCCAGCAGCTTAGAAGGAGTTAATTCACCCCTCCACTTT.

This clone came up a few times. V is TRBV5-1 and J is TRBJ1-5; D is perhaps TRBD1 (5 bases). CDR3 size: 16 residues. With 5 bases removed from V and 1 base from J, the gap between germline ends came to 16 bases. Germline V gene lookup returns CDR1 SGHRS and CDR2 YFSETQ. The CDR3 sequence is CASRIWGFYSNQPQHF. In nucleotides, the CDR3 is TGCGCCAGCAGGATCTGGGGGTTTTACAGCAATCAGCCCCAGCATTTT.

The chain carries TRBV5-6 and TRBJ1-1; no clear D gene. Deletions cut 0 bases from V and 6 bases from J, with 12 bases between. The V gene's germline CDR1 is SGHDT and CDR2 YYEEEE. This CDR3 has 14 residues. The CDR3 region is CASSLVASFAEAFF. CDR3 in DNA: TGTGCCAGCAGCTTGGTCGCCTCCTTCGCTGAAGCTTTCTTT.

This clone has only a few counts. Other DNA sequences in this sample translate to the same CDR3. The rearrangement links TRBV29-1 to TRBJ2-1; 7 positions agree with TRBD2. Germline V gives CDR1 SQVTM, CDR2 ANQGSEA. Trimming took 0 bases from V and 4 from J; bases not matched to a gene: 6. This CDR3 is 15 amino acids long. CDR3 nucleotide sequence: TGCAGCGTTGAAGAAGGGAGGGGCTCTTACAATGAGCAGTTCTTC. This encodes CSVEEGRGSYNEQFF.

This clone was seen more than once but under ten times. The chain recombines TRBV11-2 with TRBJ2-5; D unresolved. V gave up 6 bases and J gave up 2 bases, with 10 bases separating them. Germline V gene data show CDR1 as SGHAT and CDR2 as FQNNGV. The CDR3 runs 13 residues. The CDR3: CASRRPPQETQYF. The CDR3 DNA sequence: TGTGCCAGCAGGCGACCTCCTCAAGAGACCCAGTACTTC.

This chain joins TRBV6-1 and TRBJ1-4; D remains ambiguous. The CDR3 is made up of 11 amino acids. Germline loops: CDR1 MNHNS, CDR2 SASEGT. V shed 6 bases and J shed 12 bases, with 11 bases lying between them. This CDR3 reads CASSPLEQLFF. In DNA form, the CDR3 reads TGTGCCAGCAGCCCTCTAGAGCAACTGTTTTTT.

The chain has TRBV7-9 and TRBJ2-5, with 8 bases identical to TRBD1. Germline V CDR1 and CDR2: SEHNR, FQNEAQ (reference sequence). The V gene end was trimmed by 5 bases and the J gene end by 5 bases; junction bases not matched to a gene: 19. This CDR3 comprises 18 residues. CDR3 sequence (DNA): TGTGCCAGCAGCCCCCACCCTCGGACAGGGTTGGAGCCTGAGACCCAGTACTTC. It yields the protein CASSPHPRTGLEPETQYF.

V usage is TRBV2 and J usage is TRBJ1-6; TRBD1 agrees at 9 bases. Germline V gene sequence: CDR1 SNHLY, CDR2 FYNNEI. The CDR3 covers 15 residues. V gave up 5 bases and J gave up 9 bases; unmatched junction bases: 8. CDR3 nucleotides: TGTGCCAGCAGTAGATGGGACAGGGAAAGTTCACCCCTCCACTTT. This translates into CASSRWDRESSPLHF.

Remarks on this clone: Other DNA sequences in the same sample also yield this CDR3. The CDR3 here is CASSFLTGELFF. DNA for the CDR3: TGTGCCAGCAGCTTTCTAACCGGGGAGCTGTTTTTT. The V gene is TRBV5-5, the J gene TRBJ2-2, with D unresolved. The CDR3 runs to 12 residues. The germline CDR1 and CDR2 sequences are SGHKS and YYEKEE (reference sequence). V lost 2 bases and J lost 5, with 4 bases in between.

This clone was counted once. The chain employs TRBV30 and TRBJ2-1; 10 bases fit TRBD2. The CDR3 runs 11 residues. The germline CDR1 and CDR2 sequences are GTSNPN and SVGIG (reference sequence). V was clipped by 4 bases and J by 10 bases; unmatched bases: 1. CDR3 sequence: CAWTSGGEQFF. The CDR3 DNA sequence: TGTGCCTGGACTAGCGGGGGCGAGCAGTTCTTC. The full variable domain, with the rest looked up from reference TRBV30 and TRBJ2-1, is SQTIHQWPATLVQPVGSPLSLECTVEGTSNPNLYWYRQAAGRGLQLLFYSVGIGQISSEVPQNLSASRPQDRQFILSSKKLLLSDSGFYLCAWTSGGEQFFGPGTRLTVL.